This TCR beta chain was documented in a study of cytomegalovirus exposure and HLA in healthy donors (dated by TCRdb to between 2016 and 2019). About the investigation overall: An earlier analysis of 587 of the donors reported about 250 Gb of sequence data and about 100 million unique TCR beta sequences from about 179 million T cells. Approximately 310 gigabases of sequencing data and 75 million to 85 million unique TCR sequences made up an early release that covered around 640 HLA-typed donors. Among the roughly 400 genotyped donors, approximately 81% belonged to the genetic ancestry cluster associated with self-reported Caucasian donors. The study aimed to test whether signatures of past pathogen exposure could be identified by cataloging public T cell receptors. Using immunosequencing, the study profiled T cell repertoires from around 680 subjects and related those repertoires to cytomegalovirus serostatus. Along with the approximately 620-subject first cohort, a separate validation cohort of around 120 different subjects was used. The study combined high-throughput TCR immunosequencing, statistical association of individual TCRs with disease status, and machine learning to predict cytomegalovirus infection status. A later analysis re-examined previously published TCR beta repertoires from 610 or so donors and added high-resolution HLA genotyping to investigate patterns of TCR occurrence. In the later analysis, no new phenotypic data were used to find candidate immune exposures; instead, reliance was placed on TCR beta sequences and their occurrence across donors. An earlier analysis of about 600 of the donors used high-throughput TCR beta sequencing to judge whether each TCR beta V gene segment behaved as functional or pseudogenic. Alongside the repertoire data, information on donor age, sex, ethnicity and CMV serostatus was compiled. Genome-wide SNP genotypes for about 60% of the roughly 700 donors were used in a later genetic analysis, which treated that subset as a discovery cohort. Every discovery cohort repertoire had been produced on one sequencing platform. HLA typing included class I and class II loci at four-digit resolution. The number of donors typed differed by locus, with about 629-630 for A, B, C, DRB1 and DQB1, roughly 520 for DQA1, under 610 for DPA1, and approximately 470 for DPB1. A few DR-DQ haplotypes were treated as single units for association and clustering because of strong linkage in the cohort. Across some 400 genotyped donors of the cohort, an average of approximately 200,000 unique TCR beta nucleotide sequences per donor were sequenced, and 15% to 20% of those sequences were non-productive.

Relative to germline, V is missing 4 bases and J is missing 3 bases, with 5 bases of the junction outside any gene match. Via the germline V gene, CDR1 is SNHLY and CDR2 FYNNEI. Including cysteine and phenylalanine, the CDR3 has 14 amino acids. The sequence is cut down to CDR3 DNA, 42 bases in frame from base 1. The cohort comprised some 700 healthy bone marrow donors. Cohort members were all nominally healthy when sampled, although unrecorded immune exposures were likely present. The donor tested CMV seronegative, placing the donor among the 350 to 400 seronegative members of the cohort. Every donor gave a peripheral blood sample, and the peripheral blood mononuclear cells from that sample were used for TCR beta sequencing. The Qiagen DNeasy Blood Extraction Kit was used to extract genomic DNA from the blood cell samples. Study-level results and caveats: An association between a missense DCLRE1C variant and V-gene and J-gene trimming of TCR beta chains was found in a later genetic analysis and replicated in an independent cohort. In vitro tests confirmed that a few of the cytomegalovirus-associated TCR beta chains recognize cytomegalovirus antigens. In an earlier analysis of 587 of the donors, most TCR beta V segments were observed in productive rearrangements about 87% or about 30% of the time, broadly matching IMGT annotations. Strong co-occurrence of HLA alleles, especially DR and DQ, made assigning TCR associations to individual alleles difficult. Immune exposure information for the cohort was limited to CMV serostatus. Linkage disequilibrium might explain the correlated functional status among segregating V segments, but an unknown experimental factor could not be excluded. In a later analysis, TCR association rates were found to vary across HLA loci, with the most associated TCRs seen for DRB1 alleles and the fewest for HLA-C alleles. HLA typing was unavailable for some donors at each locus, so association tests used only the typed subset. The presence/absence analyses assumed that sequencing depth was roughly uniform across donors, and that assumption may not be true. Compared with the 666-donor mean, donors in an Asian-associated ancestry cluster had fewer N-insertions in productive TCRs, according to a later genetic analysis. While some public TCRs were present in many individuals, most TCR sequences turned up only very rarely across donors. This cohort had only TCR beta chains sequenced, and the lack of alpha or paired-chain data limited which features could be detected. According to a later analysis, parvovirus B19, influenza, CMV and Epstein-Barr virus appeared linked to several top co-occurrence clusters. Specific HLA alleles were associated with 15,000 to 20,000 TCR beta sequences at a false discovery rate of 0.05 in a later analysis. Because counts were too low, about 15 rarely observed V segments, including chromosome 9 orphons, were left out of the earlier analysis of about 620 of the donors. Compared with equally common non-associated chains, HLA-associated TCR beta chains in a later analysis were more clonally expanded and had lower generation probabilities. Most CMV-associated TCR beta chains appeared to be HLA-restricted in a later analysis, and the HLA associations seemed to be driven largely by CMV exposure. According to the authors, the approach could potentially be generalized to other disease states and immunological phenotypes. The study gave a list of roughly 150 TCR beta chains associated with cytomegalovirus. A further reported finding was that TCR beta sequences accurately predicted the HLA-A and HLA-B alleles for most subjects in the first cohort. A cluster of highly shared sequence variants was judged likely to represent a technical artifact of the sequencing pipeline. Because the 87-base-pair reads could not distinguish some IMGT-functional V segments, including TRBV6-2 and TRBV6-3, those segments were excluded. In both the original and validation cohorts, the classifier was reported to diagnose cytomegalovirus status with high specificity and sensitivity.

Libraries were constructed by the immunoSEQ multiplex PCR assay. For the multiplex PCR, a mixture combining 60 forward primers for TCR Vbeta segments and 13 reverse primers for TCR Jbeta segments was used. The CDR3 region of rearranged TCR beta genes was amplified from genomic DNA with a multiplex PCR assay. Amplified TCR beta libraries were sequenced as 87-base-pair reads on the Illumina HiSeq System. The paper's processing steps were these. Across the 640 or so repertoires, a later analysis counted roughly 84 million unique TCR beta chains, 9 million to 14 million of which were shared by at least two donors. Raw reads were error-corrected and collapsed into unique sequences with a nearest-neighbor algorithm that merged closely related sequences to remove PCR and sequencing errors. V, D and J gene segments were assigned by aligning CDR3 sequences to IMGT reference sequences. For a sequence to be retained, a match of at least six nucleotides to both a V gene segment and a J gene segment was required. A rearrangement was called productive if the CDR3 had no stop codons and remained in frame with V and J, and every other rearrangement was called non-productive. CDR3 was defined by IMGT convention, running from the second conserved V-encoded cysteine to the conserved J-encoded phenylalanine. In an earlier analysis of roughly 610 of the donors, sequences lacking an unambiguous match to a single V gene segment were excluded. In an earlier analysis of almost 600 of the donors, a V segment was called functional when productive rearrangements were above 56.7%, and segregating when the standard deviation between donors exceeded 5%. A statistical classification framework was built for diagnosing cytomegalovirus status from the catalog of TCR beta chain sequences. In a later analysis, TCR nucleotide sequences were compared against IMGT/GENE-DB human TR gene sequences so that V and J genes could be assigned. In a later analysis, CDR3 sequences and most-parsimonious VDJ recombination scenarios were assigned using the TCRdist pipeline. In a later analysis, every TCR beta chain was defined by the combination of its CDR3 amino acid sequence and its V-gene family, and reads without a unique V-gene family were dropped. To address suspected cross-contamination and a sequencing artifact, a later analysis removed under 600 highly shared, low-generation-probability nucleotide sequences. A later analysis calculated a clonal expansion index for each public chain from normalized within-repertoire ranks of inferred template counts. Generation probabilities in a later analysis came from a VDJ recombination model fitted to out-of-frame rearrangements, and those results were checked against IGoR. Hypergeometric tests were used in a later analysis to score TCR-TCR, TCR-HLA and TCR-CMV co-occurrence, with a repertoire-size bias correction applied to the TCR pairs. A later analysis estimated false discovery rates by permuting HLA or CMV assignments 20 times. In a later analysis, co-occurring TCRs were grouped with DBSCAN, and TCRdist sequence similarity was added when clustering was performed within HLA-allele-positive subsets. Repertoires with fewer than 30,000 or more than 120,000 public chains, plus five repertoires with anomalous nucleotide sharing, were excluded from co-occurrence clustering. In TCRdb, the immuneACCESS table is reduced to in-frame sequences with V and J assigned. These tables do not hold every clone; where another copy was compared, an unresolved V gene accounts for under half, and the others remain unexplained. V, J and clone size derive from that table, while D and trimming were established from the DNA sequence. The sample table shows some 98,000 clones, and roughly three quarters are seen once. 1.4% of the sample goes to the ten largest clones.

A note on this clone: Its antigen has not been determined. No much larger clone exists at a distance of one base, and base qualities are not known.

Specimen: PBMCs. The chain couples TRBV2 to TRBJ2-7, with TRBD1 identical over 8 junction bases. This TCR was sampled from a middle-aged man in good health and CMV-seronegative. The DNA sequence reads TGTGCCAGCAGTGCAGGGGGCGCGGTCTACGAGCAGTACTTC. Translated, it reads CASSAGGAVYEQYF.